This T cell receptor beta chain was found in a study of blood T cells in healthy people across ages. Germline CDR1 MGHRA, CDR2 YSYEKL. The CDR3 length is 13 residues. Deletions cut 3 bases from V and 4 bases from J, with 8 bases between. Combining a sample-barcoded 5' primer with a J-beta primer mix, a second PCR ran for 7 to 11 cycles. In TCRdb, the 5' RACE reads were re-called with MiXCR into one record per CDR3 protein. The table includes around 2 million distinct CDR3 sequences, approximately 39% detected once. The sequencing input was blood. This TCR was recovered from a human donor in good health. The J gene is TRBJ2-3, the V gene TRBV4-1, with D unclear. The CDR3 nucleotides are TGCGCCAGCAGCCAGGCTAAGCCAGATACGCAGTATTTT. It translates to CASSQAKPDTQYF.